This T cell receptor beta chain was retrieved from a study of T cell repertoires in cytomegalovirus infection. In the study overall: HLA-C-restricted CMV epitopes, recently identified, and well-studied HLA-B-restricted ones were used by the study.

Study findings and constraints: Carriers of CMV plus the relevant HLA were identified by cumulative public TCR beta family frequency. The study found HLA-C-restricted CMV-specific TCR beta clonotypes dominating the ex vivo response.

This clonotype was found a few times. Antigen: not known. TCRdb reanalysed the reads using MiXCR and keeps one entry per CDR3 protein. The sample has about 71,000 distinct CDR3 sequences; 20% are singletons. The V segment lost 8 bases and the J segment 6 bases; nucleotides outside the gene matches: 11. The CDR3 is 15 residues long. Germline V lookup: CDR1 MNHEY, CDR2 SVGEGT. The receptor was isolated from a human donor in good health (CMV status not recorded). Some clones in this sample may be carry-over from other donors' samples. The genes are TRBV6-2 or TRBV6-3 and TRBJ2-1; 9 bases line up with TRBD2. The sample was CD8+ T cells from cultured PBMCs, taken from culture after CMV antigen stimulation. CDR3 nucleotides: TGTGCCAGCTGGGCCCCGACTAGCGGCCTCAATGAGCAGTTCTTC. As protein: CASWAPTSGLNEQFF.